This TCR beta chain was recorded in a study of T cell repertoires in cytomegalovirus infection (dated by TCRdb to the late 2010s). Background for the entire study: Donor HLA type was relevant to the analysis, as public TCR beta signatures indicated carriage of CMV infection together with the matching HLA type.

The junction shows trimming of 8 bases on V and 2 bases on J, plus 16 bases between the germline ends. The CDR3 contains 14 residues, cysteine and phenylalanine counted. Just the 42-base CDR3 DNA is kept, in frame starting at base 1. Based on the germline V gene (reference sequence), the CDR1 and CDR2 sequences are LNHDA and SQIVND. The data were produced on an Illumina HiSeq 1500. Through fastp at Q25 and MiXCR, TCRdb rebuilt clones from the public reads, retaining in-frame beta chains. Rows with a matching CDR3 protein are joined into one entry that keeps the most common DNA and genes. Here the sample has roughly 320,000 distinct CDR3 sequences; roughly a tenth occur a single time. Of the sample, more than 2.5% falls within the top ten clones. As to this clonotype: Its antigen target is currently unknown. This may arise from a read error, as a much more abundant clone is one base away.

Overall results and qualifications from the work: The ex vivo response was dominated by HLA-C-restricted CMV-specific TCR beta clonotypes, which also provided the single most frequent clonotype in two of eight donors. Cumulative frequency of public TCR beta family members discriminated carriers of CMV infection plus the relevant HLA type in this cohort and an independent 352-donor cohort.

The chain is encoded by TRBV19 joined to TRBJ2-7; matching of 5 bases hints at TRBD1 as the D gene. The receptor's source is a human donor in good health (CMV status not recorded). Some clones in this sample may be carry-over from other donors' samples. Sequenced material: PBMCs. The CDR3 protein sequence reads: CASRATGIPYEQYF. DNA sequence: TGTGCCAGTCGGGCTACAGGTATCCCCTACGAGCAGTACTTC. When the CDR3 is completed using the reference TRBV19 and TRBJ2-7 genes on either side, the full variable domain is DGGITQSPKYLFRKEGQNVTLSCEQNLNHDAMYWYRQDPGQGLRLIYYSQIVNDFQKGDIAEGYSVSREKKESFPLTVTSAQKNPTAFYLCASRATGIPYEQYFGPGTRLTVT.